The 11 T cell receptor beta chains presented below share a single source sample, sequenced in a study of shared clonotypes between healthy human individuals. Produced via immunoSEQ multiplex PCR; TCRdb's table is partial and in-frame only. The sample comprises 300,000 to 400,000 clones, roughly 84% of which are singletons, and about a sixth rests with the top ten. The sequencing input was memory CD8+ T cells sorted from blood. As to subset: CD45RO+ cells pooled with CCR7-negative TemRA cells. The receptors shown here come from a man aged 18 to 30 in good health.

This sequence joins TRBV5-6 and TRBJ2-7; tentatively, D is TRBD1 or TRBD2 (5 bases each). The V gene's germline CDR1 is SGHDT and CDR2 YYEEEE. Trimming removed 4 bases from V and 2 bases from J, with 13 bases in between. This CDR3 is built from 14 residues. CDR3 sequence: CASSRGNVAYEQYF. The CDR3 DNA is TGTGCCAGCAGCCGGGGCAACGTAGCCTACGAGCAGTACTTC.

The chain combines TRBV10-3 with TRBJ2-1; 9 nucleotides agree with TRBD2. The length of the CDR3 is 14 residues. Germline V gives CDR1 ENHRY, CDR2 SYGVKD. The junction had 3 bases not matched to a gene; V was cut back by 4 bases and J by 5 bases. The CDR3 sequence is CAISGLAVNNEQFF. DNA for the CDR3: TGTGCCATCAGTGGACTAGCGGTTAACAATGAGCAGTTCTTC.

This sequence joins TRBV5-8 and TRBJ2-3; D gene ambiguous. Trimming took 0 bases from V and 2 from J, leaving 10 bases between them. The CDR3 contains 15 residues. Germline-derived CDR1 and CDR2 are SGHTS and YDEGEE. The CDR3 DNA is TGTGCCAGCAGCTTGGAATACTACCCCACAGATACGCAGTATTTT. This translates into CASSLEYYPTDTQYF.

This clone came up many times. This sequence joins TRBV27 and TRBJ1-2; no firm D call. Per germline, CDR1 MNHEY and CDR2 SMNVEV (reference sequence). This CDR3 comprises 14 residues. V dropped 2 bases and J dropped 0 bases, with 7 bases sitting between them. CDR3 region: CASSLRESNYGYTF. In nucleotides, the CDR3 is TGTGCCAGCAGTTTAAGGGAGTCTAACTATGGCTACACCTTC.

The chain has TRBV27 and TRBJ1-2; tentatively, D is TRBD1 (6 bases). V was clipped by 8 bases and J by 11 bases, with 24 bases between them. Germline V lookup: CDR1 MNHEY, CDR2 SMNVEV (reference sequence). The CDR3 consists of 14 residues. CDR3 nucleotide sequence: TGTGCCAGCGGGATAACCGGGACATTGCCGAATTACACCTTC. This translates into CASGITGTLPNYTF.

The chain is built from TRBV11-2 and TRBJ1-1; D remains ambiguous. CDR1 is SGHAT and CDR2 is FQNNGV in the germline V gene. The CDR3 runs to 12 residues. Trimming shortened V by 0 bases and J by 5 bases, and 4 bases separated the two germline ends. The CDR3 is CASSLDLTEAFF. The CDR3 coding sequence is TGTGCCAGCAGCTTAGATCTAACTGAAGCTTTCTTT.

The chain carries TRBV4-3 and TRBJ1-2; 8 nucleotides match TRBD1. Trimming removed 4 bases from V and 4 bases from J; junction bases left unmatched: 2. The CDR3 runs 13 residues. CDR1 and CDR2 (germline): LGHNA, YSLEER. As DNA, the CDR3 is TGCGCCAGCAGCCGGGGGACAGGCTATGGCTACACCTTC. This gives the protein CASSRGTGYGYTF.

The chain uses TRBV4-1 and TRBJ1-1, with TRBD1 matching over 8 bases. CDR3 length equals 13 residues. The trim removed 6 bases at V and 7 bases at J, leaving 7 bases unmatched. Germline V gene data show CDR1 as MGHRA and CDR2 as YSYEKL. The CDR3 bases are TGCGCCAGCAGTCACAGGGGGGGGGATGAAGCTTTCTTT. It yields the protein CASSHRGGDEAFF.

CDR3 sequence (DNA): TGTGCCAGCAGTCCGAGGGCTTCACCCCTCCACTTT. Protein: CASSPRASPLHF. The J gene is TRBJ1-6, the V gene TRBV28; D is undetermined. CDR1 and CDR2 from the germline V gene are MDHEN and SYDVKM. V was pared by 5 bases and J by 9 bases, with 8 bases between. The CDR3 has 12 amino acids.

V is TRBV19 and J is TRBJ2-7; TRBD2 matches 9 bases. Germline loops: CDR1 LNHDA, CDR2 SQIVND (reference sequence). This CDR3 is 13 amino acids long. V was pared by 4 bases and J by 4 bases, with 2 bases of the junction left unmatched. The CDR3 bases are TGTGCCAGTAGTACTGCGGGAGGGTACGAGCAGTACTTC. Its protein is CASSTAGGYEQYF.

The CDR3 DNA is TGTGCCAGCAGTTACGGGACGGGAGCTGGGGCCAACGTCCTGACTTTC. Amino acids: CASSYGTGAGANVLTF. The rearrangement joins TRBV6-5 to TRBJ2-6; a weak D match, TRBD2 (6 bases). Between the trimmed V and J ends, which lost 2 bases and 2 bases, there was a span of 10 bases. Looked up from germline, CDR1 is MNHEY and CDR2 is SVGAGI. The CDR3 loop spans 16 amino acids.